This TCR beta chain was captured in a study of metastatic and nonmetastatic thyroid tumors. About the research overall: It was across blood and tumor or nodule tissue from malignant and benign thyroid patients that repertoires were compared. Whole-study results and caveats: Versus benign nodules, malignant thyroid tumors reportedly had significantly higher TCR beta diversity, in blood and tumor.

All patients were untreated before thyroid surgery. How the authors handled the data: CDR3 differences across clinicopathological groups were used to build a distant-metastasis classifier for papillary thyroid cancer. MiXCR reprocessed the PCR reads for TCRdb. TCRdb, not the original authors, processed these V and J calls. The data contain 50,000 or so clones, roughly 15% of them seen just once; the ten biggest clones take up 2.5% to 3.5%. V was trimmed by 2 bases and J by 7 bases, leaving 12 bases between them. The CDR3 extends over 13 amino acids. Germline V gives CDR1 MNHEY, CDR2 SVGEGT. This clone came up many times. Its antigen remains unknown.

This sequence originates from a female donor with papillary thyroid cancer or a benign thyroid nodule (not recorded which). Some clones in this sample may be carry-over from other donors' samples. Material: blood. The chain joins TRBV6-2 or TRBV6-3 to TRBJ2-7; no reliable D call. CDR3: CASSYGTVMEQYF. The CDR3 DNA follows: TGTGCCAGCAGTTACGGTACGGTGATGGAGCAGTACTTC.